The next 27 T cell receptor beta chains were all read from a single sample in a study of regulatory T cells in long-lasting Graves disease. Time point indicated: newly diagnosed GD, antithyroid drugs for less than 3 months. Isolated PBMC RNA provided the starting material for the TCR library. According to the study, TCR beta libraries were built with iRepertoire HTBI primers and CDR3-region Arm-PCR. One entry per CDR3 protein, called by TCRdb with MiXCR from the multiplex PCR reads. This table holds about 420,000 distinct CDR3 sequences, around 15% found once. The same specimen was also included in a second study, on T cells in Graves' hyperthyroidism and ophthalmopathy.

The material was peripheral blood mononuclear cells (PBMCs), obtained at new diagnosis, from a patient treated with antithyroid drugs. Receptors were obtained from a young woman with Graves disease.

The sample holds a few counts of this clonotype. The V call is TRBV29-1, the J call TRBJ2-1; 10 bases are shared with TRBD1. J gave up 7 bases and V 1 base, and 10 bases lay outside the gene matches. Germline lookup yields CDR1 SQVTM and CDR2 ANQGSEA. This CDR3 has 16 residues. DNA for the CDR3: TGCAGCGTTGAAGGGGGGGGGACAGGGGTATTAAATGAGCAGTTCTTC. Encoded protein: CSVEGGGTGVLNEQFF.

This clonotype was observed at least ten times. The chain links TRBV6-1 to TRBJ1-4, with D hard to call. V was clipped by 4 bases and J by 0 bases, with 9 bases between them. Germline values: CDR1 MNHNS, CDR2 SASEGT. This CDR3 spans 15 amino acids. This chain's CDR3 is CASSANGATNEKLFF. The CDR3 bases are TGTGCCAGCAGTGCAAACGGTGCAACTAATGAAAAACTGTTTTTT.

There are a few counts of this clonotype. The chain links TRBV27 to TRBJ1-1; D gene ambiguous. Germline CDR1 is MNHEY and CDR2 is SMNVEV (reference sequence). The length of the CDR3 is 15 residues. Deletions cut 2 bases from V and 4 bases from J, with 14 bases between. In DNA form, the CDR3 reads TGTGCCAGCAGTTTAACCCCAACAGTCGGCACTGAAGCTTTCTTT. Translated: CASSLTPTVGTEAFF.

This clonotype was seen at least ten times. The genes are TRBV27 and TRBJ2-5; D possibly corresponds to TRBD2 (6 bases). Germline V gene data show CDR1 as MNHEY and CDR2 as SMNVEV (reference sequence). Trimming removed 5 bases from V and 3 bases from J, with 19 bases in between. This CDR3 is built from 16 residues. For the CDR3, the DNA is TGTGCCAGCAGTGGATCCCTGGAGGGAGTAGAAGAGACCCAGTACTTC. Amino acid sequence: CASSGSLEGVEETQYF.

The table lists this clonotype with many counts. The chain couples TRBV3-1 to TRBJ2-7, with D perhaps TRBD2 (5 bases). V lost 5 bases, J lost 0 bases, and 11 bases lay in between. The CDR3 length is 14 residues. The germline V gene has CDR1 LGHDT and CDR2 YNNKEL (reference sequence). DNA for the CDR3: TGTGCCAGCAGCTCTTACGGGATCTCCTACGAGCAGTACTTC. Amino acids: CASSSYGISYEQYF.

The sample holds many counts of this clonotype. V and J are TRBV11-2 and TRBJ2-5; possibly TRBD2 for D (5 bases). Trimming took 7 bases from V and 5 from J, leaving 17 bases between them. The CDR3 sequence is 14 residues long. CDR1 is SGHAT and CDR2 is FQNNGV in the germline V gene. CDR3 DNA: TGTGCCAGCAACGATCGGGGTCTTGGGGAGACCCAGTACTTC. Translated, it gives CASNDRGLGETQYF.

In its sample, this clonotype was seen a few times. CDR3 protein: CASSSFHRVKGGNEQFF. CDR3 sequence (DNA): TGTGCCAGCAGCTCCTTCCACAGGGTAAAGGGAGGCAATGAGCAGTTCTTC. The chain recombines TRBV13 with TRBJ2-1; D possibly uses TRBD1 or TRBD2 (6 bases each). The length of the CDR3 is 17 residues. V lost 4 bases and J 6 bases, leaving 22 bases between the germline ends. Germline V gene lookup returns CDR1 PRHDT and CDR2 FYEKMQ (reference sequence). Supplemented by reference TRBV13 and TRBJ2-1, the full variable domain reads AAGVIQSPRHLIKEKRETATLKCYPIPRHDTVYWYQQGPGQDPQFLISFYEKMQSDKGSIPDRFSAQQFSDYHSELNMSSLELGDSALYFCASSSFHRVKGGNEQFFGPGTRLTVL.

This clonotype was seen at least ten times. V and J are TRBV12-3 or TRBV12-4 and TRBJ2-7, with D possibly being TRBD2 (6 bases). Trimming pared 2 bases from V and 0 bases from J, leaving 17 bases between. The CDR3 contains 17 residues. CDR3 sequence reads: CASSLKKERTNSYEQYF. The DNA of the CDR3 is TGTGCCAGCAGTTTAAAAAAGGAACGGACTAACTCCTACGAGCAGTACTTC.

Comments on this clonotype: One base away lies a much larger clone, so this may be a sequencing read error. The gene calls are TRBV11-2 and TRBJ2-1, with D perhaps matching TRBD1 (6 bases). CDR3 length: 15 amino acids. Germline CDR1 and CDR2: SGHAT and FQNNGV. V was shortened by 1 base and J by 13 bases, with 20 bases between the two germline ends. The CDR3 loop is CASSLARGGQETQFF. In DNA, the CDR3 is TGTGCCAGCAGCTTAGCCCGAGGGGGACAAGAGACCCAGTTCTTC.

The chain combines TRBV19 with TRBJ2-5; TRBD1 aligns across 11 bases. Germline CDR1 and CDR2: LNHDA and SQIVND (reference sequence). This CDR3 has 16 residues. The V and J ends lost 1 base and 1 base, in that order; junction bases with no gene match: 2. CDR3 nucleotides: TGTGCCAGTAGTATAGCGGGGACAGGGGGCCAAGAGACCCAGTACTTC. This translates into CASSIAGTGGQETQYF. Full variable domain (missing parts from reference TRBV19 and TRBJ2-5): DGGITQSPKYLFRKEGQNVTLSCEQNLNHDAMYWYRQDPGQGLRLIYYSQIVNDFQKGDIAEGYSVSREKKESFPLTVTSAQKNPTAFYLCASSIAGTGGQETQYFGPGTRLLVL.

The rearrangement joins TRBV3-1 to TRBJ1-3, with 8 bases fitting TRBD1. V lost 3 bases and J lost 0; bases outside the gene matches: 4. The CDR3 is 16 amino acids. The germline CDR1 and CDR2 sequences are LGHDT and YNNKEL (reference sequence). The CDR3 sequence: CASSHRQGTSGNTIYF. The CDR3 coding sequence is TGTGCCAGCAGCCACAGACAGGGGACCTCTGGAAACACCATATATTTT.

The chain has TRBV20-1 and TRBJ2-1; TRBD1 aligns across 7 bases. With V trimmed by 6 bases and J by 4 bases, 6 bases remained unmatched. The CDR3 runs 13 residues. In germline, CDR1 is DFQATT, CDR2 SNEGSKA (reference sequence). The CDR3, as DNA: TGCAGTGCCTCGGGACAGCCATACAATGAGCAGTTCTTC. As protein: CSASGQPYNEQFF.

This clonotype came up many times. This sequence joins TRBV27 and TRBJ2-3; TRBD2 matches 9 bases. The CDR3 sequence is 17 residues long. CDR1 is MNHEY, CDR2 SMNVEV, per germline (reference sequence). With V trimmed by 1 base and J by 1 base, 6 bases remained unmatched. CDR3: CASSLYPSGIGTDTQYF. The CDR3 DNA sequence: TGTGCCAGCAGTTTATACCCTAGCGGGATCGGCACAGATACGCAGTATTTT.

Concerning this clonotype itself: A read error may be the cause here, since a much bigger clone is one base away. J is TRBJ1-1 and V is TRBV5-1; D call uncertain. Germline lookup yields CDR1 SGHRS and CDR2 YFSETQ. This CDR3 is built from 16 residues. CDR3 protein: CAGSPRRSGFGTEAFF. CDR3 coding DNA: TGCGCCGGCAGCCCGCGGAGGTCCGGGTTTGGTACTGAAGCTTTCTTT. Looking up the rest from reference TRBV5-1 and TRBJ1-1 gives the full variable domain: KAGVTQTPRYLIKTRGQQVTLSCSPISGHRSVSWYQQTPGQGLQFLFEYFSETQRNKGNFPGRFSGRQFSNSRSEMNVSTLELGDSALYLCAGSPRRSGFGTEAFFGQGTRLTVV.

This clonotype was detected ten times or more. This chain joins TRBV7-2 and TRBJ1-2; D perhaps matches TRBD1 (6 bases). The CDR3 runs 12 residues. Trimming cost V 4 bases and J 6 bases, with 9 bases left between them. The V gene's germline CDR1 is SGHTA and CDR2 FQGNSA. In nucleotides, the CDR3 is TGTGCCAGCAGCTCAGGGGTGAATGGCTACACCTTC. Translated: CASSSGVNGYTF.

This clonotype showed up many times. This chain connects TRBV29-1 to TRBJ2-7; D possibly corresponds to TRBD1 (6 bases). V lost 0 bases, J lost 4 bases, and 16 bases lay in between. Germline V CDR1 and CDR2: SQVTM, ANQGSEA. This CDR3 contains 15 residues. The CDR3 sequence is CSVEDLSWGQYEQYF. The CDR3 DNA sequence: TGCAGCGTTGAAGATTTGTCCTGGGGGCAGTACGAGCAGTACTTC.

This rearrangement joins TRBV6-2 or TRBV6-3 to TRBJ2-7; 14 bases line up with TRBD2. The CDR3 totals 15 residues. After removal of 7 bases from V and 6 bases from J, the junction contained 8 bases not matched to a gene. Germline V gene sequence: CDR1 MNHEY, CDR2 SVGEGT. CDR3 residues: CASTAGLAGVGEQYF. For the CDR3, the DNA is TGTGCCAGCACCGCGGGACTAGCGGGAGTTGGCGAGCAGTACTTC.

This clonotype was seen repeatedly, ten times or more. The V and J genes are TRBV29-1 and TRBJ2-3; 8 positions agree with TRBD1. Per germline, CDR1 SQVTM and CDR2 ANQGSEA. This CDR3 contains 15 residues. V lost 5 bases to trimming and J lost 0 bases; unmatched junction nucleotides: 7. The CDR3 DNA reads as TGCAGCGTTCGGCAGGGGGCAGTTAGCACAGATACGCAGTATTTT. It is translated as CSVRQGAVSTDTQYF.

The CDR3: CASSLAGTGRNSPLHF. The CDR3 DNA reads TGCGCCAGCAGCTTGGCCGGGACAGGGCGCAATTCACCCCTCCACTTT. This sequence joins TRBV5-1 and TRBJ1-6; the match to TRBD1 covers 9 bases. The CDR3 has 16 amino acids. J lost 7 bases, V lost 0 bases, and 5 bases had no gene match. Germline CDR1 is SGHRS and CDR2 is YFSETQ.

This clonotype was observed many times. CDR3 coding DNA: TGTGCCAGCAGTTACCCCGCGGGAGGGAAAGGAGAGACCCAGTACTTC. Translation gives CASSYPAGGKGETQYF. The rearrangement uses TRBV6-9 and TRBJ2-5; 9 positions agree with TRBD2. Germline assignment: CDR1 MNHGY and CDR2 SVAAGI. The CDR3 length is 16 residues. The trim removed 3 bases at V and 4 bases at J, leaving 9 bases unmatched.

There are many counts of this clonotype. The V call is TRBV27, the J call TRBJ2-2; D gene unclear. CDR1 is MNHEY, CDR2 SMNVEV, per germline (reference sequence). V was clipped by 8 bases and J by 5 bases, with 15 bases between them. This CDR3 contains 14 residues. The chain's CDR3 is CASQWASSTGELFF. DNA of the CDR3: TGTGCCAGCCAGTGGGCGAGTTCTACCGGGGAGCTGTTTTTT.

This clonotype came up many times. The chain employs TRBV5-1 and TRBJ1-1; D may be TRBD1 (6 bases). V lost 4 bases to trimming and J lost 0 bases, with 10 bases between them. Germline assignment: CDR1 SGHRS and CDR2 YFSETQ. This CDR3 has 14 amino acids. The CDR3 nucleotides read TGCGCCAGCAGCGTAGGACAGATGAACACTGAAGCTTTCTTT. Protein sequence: CASSVGQMNTEAFF.

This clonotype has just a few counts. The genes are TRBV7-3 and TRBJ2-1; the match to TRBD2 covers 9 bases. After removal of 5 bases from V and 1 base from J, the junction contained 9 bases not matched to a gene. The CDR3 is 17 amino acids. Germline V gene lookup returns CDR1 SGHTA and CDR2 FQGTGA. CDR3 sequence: CASSPAGREGSYNEQFF. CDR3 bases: TGTGCCAGCAGCCCCGCGGGGCGGGAGGGTTCCTACAATGAGCAGTTCTTC. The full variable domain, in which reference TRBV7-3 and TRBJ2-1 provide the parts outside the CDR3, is GAGVSQTPSNKVTEKGKYVELRCDPISGHTALYWYRQSLGQGPEFLIYFQGTGAADDSGLPNDRFFAVRPEGSVSTLKIQRTERGDSAVYLCASSPAGREGSYNEQFFGPGTRLTVL.

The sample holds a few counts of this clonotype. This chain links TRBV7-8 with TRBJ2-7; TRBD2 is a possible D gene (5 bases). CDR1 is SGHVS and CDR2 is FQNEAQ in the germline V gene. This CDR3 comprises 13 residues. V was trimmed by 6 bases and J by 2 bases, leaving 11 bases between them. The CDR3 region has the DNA TGTGCCAGCAGTGTAGCGAGGACCTACGAGCAGTACTTC. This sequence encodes CASSVARTYEQYF.

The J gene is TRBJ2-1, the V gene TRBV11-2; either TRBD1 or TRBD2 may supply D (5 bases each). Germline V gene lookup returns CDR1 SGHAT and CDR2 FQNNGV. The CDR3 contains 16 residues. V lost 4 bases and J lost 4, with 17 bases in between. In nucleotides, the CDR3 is TGTGCCAGCAGCTCAGGCCCGGGACGCCCATACAATGAGCAGTTCTTC. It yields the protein CASSSGPGRPYNEQFF.

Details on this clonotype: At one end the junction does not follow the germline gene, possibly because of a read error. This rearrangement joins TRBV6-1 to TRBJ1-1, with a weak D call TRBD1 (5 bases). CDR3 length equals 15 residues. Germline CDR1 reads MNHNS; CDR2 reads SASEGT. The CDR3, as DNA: TGTGTCAGCAGGGACCGGGGCTCCCGGAACACTGAAGCTTTCTTT. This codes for CVSRDRGSRNTEAFF.

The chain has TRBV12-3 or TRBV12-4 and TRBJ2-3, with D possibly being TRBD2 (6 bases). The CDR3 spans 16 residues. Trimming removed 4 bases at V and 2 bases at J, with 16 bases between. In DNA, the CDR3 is TGTGCCAGCAGTTCACGATCGGGACTTAACACAGATACGCAGTATTTT. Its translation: CASSSRSGLNTDTQYF.